This TCR beta chain comes out of a study of T and B cells in COVID-19 patients. Study-level information: Recovered patients mostly had mild to moderate COVID-19 managed as outpatients. About 90% of the 20 active-infection patients had comorbidities associated with unfavorable COVID-19 outcome.

V dropped 6 bases and J dropped 7 bases, with 19 bases sitting between them. CDR1 is DFQATT and CDR2 is SNEGSKA in the germline V gene (reference sequence). The CDR3 consists of 14 residues. Multiplex PCR with BIOMED2 TRB-A/B primer pools amplified TRB rearrangements. TCRdb analysed the multiplex PCR reads with MiXCR anew, one entry per CDR3 protein. Of some 2,800 distinct CDR3 sequences detected, about 20% appear once; the ten largest clones hold around 15%. Blood genomic DNA input for TRB amplification was about 250-550 ng. The rearrangement links TRBV20-1 to TRBJ2-1; possibly TRBD1 for D (6 bases). The receptor was isolated from a human donor with active COVID-19. Material for sequencing was blood. CDR3 DNA sequence: TGCAGTGCGCCTCGGACAGCTCCGGGGAATGAGCAGTTCTTC. Its protein product is CSAPRTAPGNEQFF.